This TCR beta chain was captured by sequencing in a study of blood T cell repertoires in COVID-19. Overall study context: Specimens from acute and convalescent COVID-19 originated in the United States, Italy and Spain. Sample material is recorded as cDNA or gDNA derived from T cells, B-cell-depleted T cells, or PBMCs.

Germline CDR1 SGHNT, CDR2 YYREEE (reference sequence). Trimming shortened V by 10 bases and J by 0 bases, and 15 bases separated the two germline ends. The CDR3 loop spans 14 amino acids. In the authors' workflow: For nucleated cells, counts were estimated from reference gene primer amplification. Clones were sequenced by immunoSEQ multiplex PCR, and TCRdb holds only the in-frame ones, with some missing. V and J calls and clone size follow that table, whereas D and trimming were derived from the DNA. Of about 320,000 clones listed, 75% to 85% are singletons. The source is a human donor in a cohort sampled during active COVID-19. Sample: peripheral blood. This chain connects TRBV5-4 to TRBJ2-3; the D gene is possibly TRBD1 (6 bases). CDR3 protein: CAGRDTRSTDTQYF. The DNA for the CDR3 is TGTGCCGGACGGGACACCCGGAGCACAGATACGCAGTATTTT.